The rows below give T cell receptor beta chains drawn from one sample of a study of blood T cell repertoires in COVID-19. Profiled with immunoSEQ multiplex PCR; TCRdb holds only in-frame clones, not every one. Among 50,000 to 75,000 clones, more than 85% were seen once, and the ten largest hold around 4.3%. Source material: peripheral blood. The source of these receptors is a man aged 45-65 years with active COVID-19. Both conserved end residues are trimmed from each CDR3. A D gene is named only where the DNA matches it firmly.

CDR3aa: ASSSYSGTISGTGELF; d_gene: TRBD2; v_gene: TRBV28; j_gene: TRBJ2-2
CDR3aa: ASSKLGTGEEKLF; d_gene: NA; v_gene: TRBV21-1; j_gene: TRBJ1-4
CDR3aa: ASSLEPQNGYT; d_gene: NA; v_gene: TRBV5-6; j_gene: TRBJ1-2
CDR3aa: ASKEQGTWNTEAF; d_gene: NA; v_gene: TRBV6-5; j_gene: TRBJ1-1
CDR3aa: ASSQGQELYEQY; d_gene: NA; v_gene: TRBV4-1; j_gene: TRBJ2-7
CDR3aa: ASRPRGSGNTIY; d_gene: NA; v_gene: TRBV7-8; j_gene: TRBJ1-3
CDR3aa: ASSRELTGNTEAF; d_gene: NA; v_gene: TRBV7-8; j_gene: TRBJ1-1
CDR3aa: ASSLAAGLALQGTQY; d_gene: TRBD2; v_gene: TRBV5-6; j_gene: TRBJ2-5
CDR3aa: ASSLWTGGIYEQY; d_gene: TRBD1; v_gene: TRBV28; j_gene: TRBJ2-7
CDR3aa: ASNVAGGHTQY; d_gene: TRBD2; v_gene: TRBV7-3; j_gene: TRBJ2-3
CDR3aa: ASSWGTGWNQPQH; d_gene: TRBD1; v_gene: TRBV5-5; j_gene: TRBJ1-5
CDR3aa: ASSQGITLETQY; d_gene: NA; v_gene: TRBV5-1; j_gene: TRBJ2-5
CDR3aa: ASSDGQAVNEQY; d_gene: TRBD1; v_gene: TRBV9; j_gene: TRBJ2-7
CDR3aa: ASSFDRGGLSPLH; d_gene: TRBD1; v_gene: TRBV5-4; j_gene: TRBJ1-6
CDR3aa: ASSPRGGREYGYT; d_gene: TRBD1; v_gene: TRBV7-9; j_gene: TRBJ1-2
CDR3aa: ASTFDRVHTEAF; d_gene: NA; v_gene: TRBV5-8; j_gene: TRBJ1-1
CDR3aa: ASSTRQNTGELF; d_gene: NA; v_gene: TRBV9; j_gene: TRBJ2-2
CDR3aa: ASSLIGGQQY; d_gene: NA; v_gene: TRBV28; j_gene: TRBJ2-7
CDR3aa: ASSLSGETEAF; d_gene: NA; v_gene: TRBV12-3/TRBV12-4; j_gene: TRBJ1-1
CDR3aa: ASSQDLAAYNEQF; d_gene: TRBD2; v_gene: TRBV4-1; j_gene: TRBJ2-1
CDR3aa: ASGFGTGGYNEQF; d_gene: TRBD1; v_gene: TRBV12-5; j_gene: TRBJ2-1
CDR3aa: ASSDVGGMNTGELF; d_gene: NA; v_gene: TRBV6-4; j_gene: TRBJ2-2
CDR3aa: ASSPVRGARMQF; d_gene: NA; v_gene: TRBV5-6; j_gene: TRBJ2-1
CDR3aa: ASSLGGGGVTGELF; d_gene: NA; v_gene: TRBV5-6; j_gene: TRBJ2-2
CDR3aa: ASANTVIHEQY; d_gene: NA; v_gene: TRBV7-9; j_gene: TRBJ2-7
CDR3aa: ASRGEGYGYT; d_gene: NA; v_gene: TRBV28; j_gene: TRBJ1-2
CDR3aa: ASSLKWGDEQY; d_gene: NA; v_gene: TRBV7-9; j_gene: TRBJ2-7
CDR3aa: ASSQDRWETQY; d_gene: TRBD1; v_gene: TRBV11-3; j_gene: TRBJ2-5
CDR3aa: ASSLVRTGRMGTEAF; d_gene: TRBD1; v_gene: TRBV5-4; j_gene: TRBJ1-1
CDR3aa: ASSLQQMNTEAF; d_gene: NA; v_gene: TRBV5-1; j_gene: TRBJ1-1
CDR3aa: ASSFPPPDTQY; d_gene: NA; v_gene: TRBV11-2; j_gene: TRBJ2-3
CDR3aa: ASSPPTGLYGYT; d_gene: NA; v_gene: TRBV6-5; j_gene: TRBJ1-2
CDR3aa: ASKLLGQMNTEAF; d_gene: NA; v_gene: TRBV2; j_gene: TRBJ1-1
CDR3aa: ASSLLSYEQY; d_gene: NA; v_gene: TRBV28; j_gene: TRBJ2-7
CDR3aa: ATSDSSGGSRGNTIY; d_gene: NA; v_gene: TRBV24-1; j_gene: TRBJ1-3
CDR3aa: ASSLGYDRELAKNIQY; d_gene: TRBD1; v_gene: TRBV5-1; j_gene: TRBJ2-4
CDR3aa: ASTLAGIYNEQF; d_gene: TRBD2; v_gene: TRBV11-1; j_gene: TRBJ2-1
CDR3aa: ASSIRGQGYEQY; d_gene: TRBD1; v_gene: TRBV19; j_gene: TRBJ2-7
CDR3aa: ASRAGRSTDTQY; d_gene: NA; v_gene: TRBV2; j_gene: TRBJ2-3
CDR3aa: ASSPDRGSGNTIY; d_gene: TRBD1; v_gene: TRBV18; j_gene: TRBJ1-3
CDR3aa: ASIDTPPGQGSDQPQH; d_gene: TRBD1; v_gene: TRBV3-1/TRBV3-2; j_gene: TRBJ1-5
CDR3aa: ASSPGTSGGEQF; d_gene: TRBD2; v_gene: TRBV18; j_gene: TRBJ2-1
CDR3aa: ASSYTGTGNYNEQF; d_gene: TRBD1; v_gene: TRBV6-5; j_gene: TRBJ2-1
CDR3aa: ASTHQFKGSPVSGELF; d_gene: NA; v_gene: TRBV27; j_gene: TRBJ2-2
CDR3aa: SASKGTVSTDTQY; d_gene: TRBD1; v_gene: TRBV20-1; j_gene: TRBJ2-3
CDR3aa: ASIWTGLPYEQY; d_gene: TRBD1; v_gene: TRBV10-1; j_gene: TRBJ2-7
CDR3aa: ASSSPSNTEAF; d_gene: NA; v_gene: TRBV19; j_gene: TRBJ1-1
CDR3aa: ASSFRGWAKNIQY; d_gene: NA; v_gene: TRBV28; j_gene: TRBJ2-4
CDR3aa: ASSLSGSNTGELF; d_gene: NA; v_gene: TRBV7-8; j_gene: TRBJ2-2
CDR3aa: ASSLSYTEAF; d_gene: NA; v_gene: TRBV28; j_gene: TRBJ1-1
CDR3aa: ASSQYNRTPYEQY; d_gene: NA; v_gene: TRBV4-1; j_gene: TRBJ2-7
CDR3aa: ASSLGQNQETQY; d_gene: NA; v_gene: TRBV28; j_gene: TRBJ2-5
CDR3aa: ASSLGGEGSFYNEQF; d_gene: TRBD2; v_gene: TRBV5-1; j_gene: TRBJ2-1
CDR3aa: ASSLRSGLGNTIY; d_gene: NA; v_gene: TRBV14; j_gene: TRBJ1-3
CDR3aa: ASSPGHRSYNEQF; d_gene: NA; v_gene: TRBV7-8; j_gene: TRBJ2-1
CDR3aa: ASSLRRDRITEAF; d_gene: TRBD1; v_gene: TRBV5-6; j_gene: TRBJ1-1
CDR3aa: ASSLGDSTEAF; d_gene: NA; v_gene: TRBV7-3; j_gene: TRBJ1-1
CDR3aa: ASSQDLLAGVRVQF; d_gene: TRBD2; v_gene: TRBV3-1/TRBV3-2; j_gene: TRBJ2-1
CDR3aa: ASSPPDRGRYGYT; d_gene: NA; v_gene: TRBV28; j_gene: TRBJ1-2